This TCR beta chain was recorded in a study of shared clonotypes between healthy human individuals. CD45RA+ naive and CD45RA-negative memory subsets were separated from CD4+ cells. The assay used deep level. Each replicate PCR on the sorted subsets used about 0.2 ug DNA (around 30,000 T cell genomes). Profiling relied on immunoSEQ multiplex PCR, and the TCRdb table lists in-frame clones only, not all of them. The table lists about 1.4 million clones, roughly 95% of them singletons. Trimming removed 7 bases from V and 6 bases from J, with 13 bases in between. The CDR3 runs 12 residues. Germline lookup yields CDR1 MDHEN and CDR2 SYDVKM.

Sample: naive CD4+ T cells sorted from blood. Subset meaning: CD45RA+ positively selected. The origin of this receptor is a man aged 25 to 40 in good health. J is TRBJ2-7 and V is TRBV28, with D possibly matching TRBD2 (5 bases). The CDR3 coding sequence is TGTGCCAGCACTCTCACGGGATCCGAGCAGTACTTC. As protein: CASTLTGSEQYF.